Listed below are T cell receptor beta chains from one sample, sequenced in a study of blood T cell repertoires in COVID-19. Measured with immunoSEQ multiplex PCR; TCRdb has only the in-frame clones, and not every one. This table has more than 100,000 clones, around 87% appearing once. Sequenced: peripheral blood. The receptors shown here come from a man aged 45-65 years with active COVID-19. CDR3s include the opening cysteine and the closing phenylalanine or tryptophan. The D gene is left open where the match is weak.

TRBV19	TRBJ1-1	-	CASAPVGRNTEAFF	TGTGCCAGCGCCCCCGTGGGGAGGAACACTGAAGCTTTCTTT
TRBV2	TRBJ1-1	-	CASKRGETLNTEAFF	TGTGCCAGCAAAAGAGGAGAAACCTTGAACACTGAAGCTTTCTTT
TRBV14	TRBJ2-5	TRBD2	CASSHSPGTSGVEETQYF	TGTGCCAGCAGCCACTCCCCAGGGACTAGCGGGGTTGAAGAGACCCAGTACTTC
TRBV11-2	TRBJ2-7	-	CASSPRVPLEQYF	TGTGCCAGCAGCCCCCGGGTCCCACTCGAGCAGTACTTC
TRBV6-6	TRBJ1-1	-	CASSLPGGGTEAFF	TGTGCCAGCAGTCTTCCGGGGGGGGGCACTGAAGCTTTCTTT
TRBV19	TRBJ2-5	-	CASSPQGRRETQYF	TGTGCCAGTAGTCCCCAGGGCCGGCGAGAGACCCAGTACTTC
TRBV3-1/TRBV3-2	TRBJ1-1	TRBD1	CASSQAQGATEAFF	TGTGCCAGCAGCCAAGCCCAGGGGGCGACTGAAGCTTTCTTT
TRBV7-6	TRBJ2-3	-	CASSSPLRGGPTDTQYF	TGTGCCAGCAGCTCGCCTTTGAGGGGGGGGCCAACAGATACGCAGTATTTT
TRBV3-1/TRBV3-2	TRBJ2-4	TRBD1	CASSRTGSAKNIQYF	TGTGCCAGCAGCCGGACAGGGTCGGCCAAAAACATTCAGTACTTC
TRBV7-6	TRBJ1-1	TRBD1	CASSLVGTGNTEAFF	TGTGCCAGCAGCTTAGTGGGGACAGGGAACACTGAAGCTTTCTTT
TRBV18	TRBJ1-6	-	CASSQSYNSPLHF	TGTGCCAGCTCCCAGTCCTATAATTCACCCCTCCACTTT
TRBV29-1	TRBJ2-7	-	CSVELPWRESYEQYF	TGCAGCGTTGAGCTCCCCTGGAGGGAGTCCTACGAGCAGTACTTC
TRBV18	TRBJ2-2	TRBD1	CASSPLGQGNTGELFF	TGTGCCAGCTCACCACTTGGACAGGGAAACACCGGGGAGCTGTTTTTT
TRBV5-6	TRBJ2-5	TRBD2	CASSLVVAGSQETQYF	TGTGCCAGCAGCTTGGTGGTAGCGGGGAGCCAAGAGACCCAGTACTTC